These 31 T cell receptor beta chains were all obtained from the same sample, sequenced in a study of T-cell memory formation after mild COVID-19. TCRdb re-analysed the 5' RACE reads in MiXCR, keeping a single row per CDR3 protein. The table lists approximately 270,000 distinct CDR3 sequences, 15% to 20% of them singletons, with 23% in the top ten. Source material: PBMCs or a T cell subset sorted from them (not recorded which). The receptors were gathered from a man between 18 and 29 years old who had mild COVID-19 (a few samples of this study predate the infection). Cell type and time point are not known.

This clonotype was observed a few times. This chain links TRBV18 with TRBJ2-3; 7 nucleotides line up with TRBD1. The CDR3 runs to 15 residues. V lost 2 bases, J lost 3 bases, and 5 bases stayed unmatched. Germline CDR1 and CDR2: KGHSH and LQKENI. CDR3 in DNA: TGTGCCAGCTCACCAGGGGGACAGAGAACAGATACGCAGTATTTT. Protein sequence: CASSPGGQRTDTQYF.

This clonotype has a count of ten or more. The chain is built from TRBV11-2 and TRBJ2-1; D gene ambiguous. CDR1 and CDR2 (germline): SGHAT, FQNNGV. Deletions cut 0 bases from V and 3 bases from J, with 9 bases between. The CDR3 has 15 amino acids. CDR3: CASSLEYGSYNEQFF. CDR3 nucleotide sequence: TGTGCCAGCAGCTTAGAATACGGAAGCTACAATGAGCAGTTCTTC.

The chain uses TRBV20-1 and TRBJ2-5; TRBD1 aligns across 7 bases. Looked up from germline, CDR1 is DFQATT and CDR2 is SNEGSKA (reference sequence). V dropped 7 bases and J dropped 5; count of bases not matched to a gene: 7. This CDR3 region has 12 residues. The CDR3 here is CSGRGMEETQYF. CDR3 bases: TGCAGTGGCAGGGGGATGGAGGAGACCCAGTACTTC.

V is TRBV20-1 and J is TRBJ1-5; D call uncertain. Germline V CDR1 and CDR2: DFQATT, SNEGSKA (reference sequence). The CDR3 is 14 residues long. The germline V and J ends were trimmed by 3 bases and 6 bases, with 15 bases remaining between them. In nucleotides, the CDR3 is TGCAGTGCTAGGCGGCCCGGGCTGGGTCAGCCCCAGCATTTT. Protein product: CSARRPGLGQPQHF.

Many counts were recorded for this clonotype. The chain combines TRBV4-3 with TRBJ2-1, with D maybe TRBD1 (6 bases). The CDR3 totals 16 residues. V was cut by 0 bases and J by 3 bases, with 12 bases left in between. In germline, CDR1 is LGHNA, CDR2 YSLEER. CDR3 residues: CASSQDWVGGYNEQFF. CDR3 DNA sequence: TGCGCCAGCAGCCAAGATTGGGTAGGGGGCTACAATGAGCAGTTCTTC.

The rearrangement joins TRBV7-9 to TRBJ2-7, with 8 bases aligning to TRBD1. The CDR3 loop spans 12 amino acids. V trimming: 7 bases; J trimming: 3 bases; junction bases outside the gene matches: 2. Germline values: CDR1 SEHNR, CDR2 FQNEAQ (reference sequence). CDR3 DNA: TGTGCCAGCAACGGACAGGGCTACGAGCAGTACTTC. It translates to CASNGQGYEQYF.

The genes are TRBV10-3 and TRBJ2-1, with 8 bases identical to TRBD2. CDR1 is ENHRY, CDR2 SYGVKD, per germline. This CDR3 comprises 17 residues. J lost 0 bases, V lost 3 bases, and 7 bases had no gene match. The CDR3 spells CAISDGTSGSSYNEQFF. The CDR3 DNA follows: TGTGCCATCAGTGATGGGACTAGTGGTAGCTCCTACAATGAGCAGTTCTTC.

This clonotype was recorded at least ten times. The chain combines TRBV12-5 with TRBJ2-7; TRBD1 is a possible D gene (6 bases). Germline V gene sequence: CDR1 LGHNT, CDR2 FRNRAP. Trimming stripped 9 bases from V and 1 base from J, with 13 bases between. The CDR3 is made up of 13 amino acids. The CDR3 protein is CASLQGNSYEQYF. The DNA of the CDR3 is TGTGCTAGCCTTCAGGGGAATTCCTACGAGCAGTACTTC.

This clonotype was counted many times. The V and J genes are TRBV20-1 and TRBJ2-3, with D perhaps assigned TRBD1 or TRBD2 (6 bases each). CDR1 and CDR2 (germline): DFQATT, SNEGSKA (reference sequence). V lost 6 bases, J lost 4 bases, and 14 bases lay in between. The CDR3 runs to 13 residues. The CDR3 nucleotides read TGCAGTGCAAACGGGGGCGGGCCAGATACGCAGTATTTT. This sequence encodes CSANGGGPDTQYF.

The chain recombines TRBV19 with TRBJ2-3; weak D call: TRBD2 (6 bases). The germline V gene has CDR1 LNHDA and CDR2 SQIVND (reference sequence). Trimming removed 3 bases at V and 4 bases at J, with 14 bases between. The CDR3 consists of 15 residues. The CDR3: CASSIFGGRPDTQYF. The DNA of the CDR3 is TGTGCCAGTAGTATTTTCGGGGGACGTCCAGATACGCAGTATTTT.

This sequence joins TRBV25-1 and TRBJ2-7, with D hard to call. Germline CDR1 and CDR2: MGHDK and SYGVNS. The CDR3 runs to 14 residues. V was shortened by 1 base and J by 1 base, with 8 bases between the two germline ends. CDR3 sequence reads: CASSESTVSYEQYF. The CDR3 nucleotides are TGTGCCAGCAGTGAATCGACGGTTTCCTACGAGCAGTACTTC.

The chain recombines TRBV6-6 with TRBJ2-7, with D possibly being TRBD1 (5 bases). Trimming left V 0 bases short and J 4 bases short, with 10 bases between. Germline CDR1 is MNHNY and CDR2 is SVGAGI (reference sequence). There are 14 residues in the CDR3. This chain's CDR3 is CASSYSTRVYEQYF. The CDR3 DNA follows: TGTGCCAGCAGTTACTCGACCAGGGTTTACGAGCAGTACTTC.

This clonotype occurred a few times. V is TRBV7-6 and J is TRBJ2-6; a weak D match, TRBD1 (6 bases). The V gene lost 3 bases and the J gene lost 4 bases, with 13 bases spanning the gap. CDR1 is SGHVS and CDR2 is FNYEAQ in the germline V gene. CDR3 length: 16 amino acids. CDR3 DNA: TGTGCCAGCAGCTTTCGGTCAGGGGCCGGGGCCAACGTCCTGACTTTC. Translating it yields CASSFRSGAGANVLTF. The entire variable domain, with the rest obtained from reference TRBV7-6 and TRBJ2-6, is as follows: GAGVSQSPRYKVTKRGQDVALRCDPISGHVSLYWYRQALGQGPEFLTYFNYEAQQDKSGLPNDRFSAERPEGSISTLTIQRTEQRDSAMYRCASSFRSGAGANVLTFGAGSRLTVL.

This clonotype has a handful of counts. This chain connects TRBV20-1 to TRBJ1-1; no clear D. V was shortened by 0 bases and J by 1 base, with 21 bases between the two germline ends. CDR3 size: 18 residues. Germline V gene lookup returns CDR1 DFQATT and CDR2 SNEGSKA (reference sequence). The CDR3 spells CSARDRVLRNLPNTEAFF. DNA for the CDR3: TGCAGTGCTAGAGATCGGGTATTAAGAAATTTGCCGAACACTGAAGCTTTCTTT.

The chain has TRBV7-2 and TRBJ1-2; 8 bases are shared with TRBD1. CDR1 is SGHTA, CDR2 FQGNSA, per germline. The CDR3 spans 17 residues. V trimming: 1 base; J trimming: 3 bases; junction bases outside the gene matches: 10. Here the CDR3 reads CASSLVFRTGSHYGYTF. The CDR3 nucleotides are TGTGCCAGCAGCTTAGTCTTCCGGACAGGGAGTCACTATGGCTACACCTTC.

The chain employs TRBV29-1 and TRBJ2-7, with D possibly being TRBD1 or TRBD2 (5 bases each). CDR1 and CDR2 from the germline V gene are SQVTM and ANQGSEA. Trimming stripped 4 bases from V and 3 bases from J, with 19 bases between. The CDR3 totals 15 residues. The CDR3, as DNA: TGCAGCGTTGCCCAAACCCGGGACGGGATCTACGAGCAGTACTTC. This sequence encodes CSVAQTRDGIYEQYF.

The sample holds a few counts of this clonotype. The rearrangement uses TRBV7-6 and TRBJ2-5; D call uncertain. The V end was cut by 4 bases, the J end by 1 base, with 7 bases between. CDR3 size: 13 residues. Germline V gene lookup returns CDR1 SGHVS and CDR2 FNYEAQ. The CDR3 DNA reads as TGTGCCAGCAGCTGGACGGTCCAAGAGACCCAGTACTTC. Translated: CASSWTVQETQYF. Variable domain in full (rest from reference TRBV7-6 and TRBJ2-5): GAGVSQSPRYKVTKRGQDVALRCDPISGHVSLYWYRQALGQGPEFLTYFNYEAQQDKSGLPNDRFSAERPEGSISTLTIQRTEQRDSAMYRCASSWTVQETQYFGPGTRLLVL.

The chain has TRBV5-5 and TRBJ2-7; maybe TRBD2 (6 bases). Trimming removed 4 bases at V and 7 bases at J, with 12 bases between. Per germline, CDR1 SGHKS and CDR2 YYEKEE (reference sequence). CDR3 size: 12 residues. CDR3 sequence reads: CASSRPAGEQYF. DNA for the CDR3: TGTGCCAGCAGCAGGCCCGCGGGGGAGCAGTACTTC. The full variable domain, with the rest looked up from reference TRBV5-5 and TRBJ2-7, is DAGVTQSPTHLIKTRGQQVTLRCSPISGHKSVSWYQQVLGQGPQFIFQYYEKEERGRGNFPDRFSARQFPNYSSELNVNALLLGDSALYLCASSRPAGEQYFGPGTRLTVT.

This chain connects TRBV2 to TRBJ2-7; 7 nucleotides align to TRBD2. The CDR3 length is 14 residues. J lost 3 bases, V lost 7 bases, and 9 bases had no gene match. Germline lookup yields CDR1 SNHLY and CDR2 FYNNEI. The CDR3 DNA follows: TGTGCCAGCAAAAGCGGAGCGGGGCGCTACGAGCAGTACGTC. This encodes CASKSGAGRYEQYV.

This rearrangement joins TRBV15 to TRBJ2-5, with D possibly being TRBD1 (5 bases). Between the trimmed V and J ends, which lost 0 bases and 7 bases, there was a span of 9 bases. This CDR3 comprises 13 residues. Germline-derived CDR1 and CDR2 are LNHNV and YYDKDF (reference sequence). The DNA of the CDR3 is TGTGCCACCAGCAGAGAGGCCCAGGGGACCCAGTACTTC. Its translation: CATSREAQGTQYF.

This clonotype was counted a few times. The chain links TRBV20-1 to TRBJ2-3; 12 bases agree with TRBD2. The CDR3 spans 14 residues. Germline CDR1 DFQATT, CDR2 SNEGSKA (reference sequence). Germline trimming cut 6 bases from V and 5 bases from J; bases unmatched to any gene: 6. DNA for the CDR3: TGCAGTGCGCTTCTAGCGGGGGGGTTAGATACGCAGTATTTT. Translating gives CSALLAGGLDTQYF.

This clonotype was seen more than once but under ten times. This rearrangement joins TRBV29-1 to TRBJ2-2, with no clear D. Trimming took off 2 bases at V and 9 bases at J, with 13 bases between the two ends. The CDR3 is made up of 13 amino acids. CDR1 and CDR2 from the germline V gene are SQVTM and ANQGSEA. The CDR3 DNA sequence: TGCAGCGTTGAACTTCTTGGCCACCGGGAGCTGTTTTTT. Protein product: CSVELLGHRELFF.

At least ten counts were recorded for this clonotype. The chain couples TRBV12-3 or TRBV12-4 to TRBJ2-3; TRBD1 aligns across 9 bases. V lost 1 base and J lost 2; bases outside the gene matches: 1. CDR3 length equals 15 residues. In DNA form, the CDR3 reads TGTGCCAGCAGTTTAGACAGGGGGCACACAGATACGCAGTATTTT. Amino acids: CASSLDRGHTDTQYF.

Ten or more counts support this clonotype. In DNA, the CDR3 is TGTGCCAGCAGTTTAGGTGCAGGGTTCTACGAGCAGTACTTC. This gives the protein CASSLGAGFYEQYF. The J gene is TRBJ2-7, the V gene TRBV12-3 or TRBV12-4, with D tentatively TRBD1 (5 bases). This CDR3 has 14 residues. V was trimmed by 1 base and J by 3 bases, leaving 10 bases between them.

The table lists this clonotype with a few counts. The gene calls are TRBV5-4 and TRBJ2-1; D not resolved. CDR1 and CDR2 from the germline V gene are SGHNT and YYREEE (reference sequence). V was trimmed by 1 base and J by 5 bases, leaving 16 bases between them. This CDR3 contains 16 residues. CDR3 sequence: CASSLTTGPRDNEQFF. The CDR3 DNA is TGTGCCAGCAGCTTGACTACGGGTCCCCGTGACAATGAGCAGTTCTTC.

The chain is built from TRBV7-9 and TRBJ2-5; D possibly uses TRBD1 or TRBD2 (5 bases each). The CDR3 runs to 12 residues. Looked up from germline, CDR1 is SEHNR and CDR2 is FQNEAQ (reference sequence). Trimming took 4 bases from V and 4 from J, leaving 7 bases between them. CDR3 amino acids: CASSSGRETQYF. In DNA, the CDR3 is TGTGCCAGCAGCTCGGGACGAGAGACCCAGTACTTC. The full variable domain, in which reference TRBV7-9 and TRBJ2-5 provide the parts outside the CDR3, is DTGVSQNPRHKITKRGQNVTFRCDPISEHNRLYWYRQTLGQGPEFLTYFQNEAQLEKSRLLSDRFSAERPKGSFSTLEIQRTEQGDSAMYLCASSSGRETQYFGPGTRLLVL.

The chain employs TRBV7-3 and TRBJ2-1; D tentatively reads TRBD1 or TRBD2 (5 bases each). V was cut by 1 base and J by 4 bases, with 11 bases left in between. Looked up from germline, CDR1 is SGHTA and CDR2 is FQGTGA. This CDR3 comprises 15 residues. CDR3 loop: CASSLRGVPYNEQFF. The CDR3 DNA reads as TGTGCCAGCAGCTTAAGAGGGGTCCCATACAATGAGCAGTTCTTC.

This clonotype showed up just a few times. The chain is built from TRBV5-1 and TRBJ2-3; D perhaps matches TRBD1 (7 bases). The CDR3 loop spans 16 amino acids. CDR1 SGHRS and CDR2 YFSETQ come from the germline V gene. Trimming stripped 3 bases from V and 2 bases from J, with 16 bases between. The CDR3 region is CASSSGGFASTDTQYF. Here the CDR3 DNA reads TGCGCCAGCAGCTCAGGGGGGTTCGCTTCCACAGATACGCAGTATTTT. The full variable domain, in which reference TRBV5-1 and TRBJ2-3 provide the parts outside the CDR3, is KAGVTQTPRYLIKTRGQQVTLSCSPISGHRSVSWYQQTPGQGLQFLFEYFSETQRNKGNFPGRFSGRQFSNSRSEMNVSTLELGDSALYLCASSSGGFASTDTQYFGPGTRLTVL.

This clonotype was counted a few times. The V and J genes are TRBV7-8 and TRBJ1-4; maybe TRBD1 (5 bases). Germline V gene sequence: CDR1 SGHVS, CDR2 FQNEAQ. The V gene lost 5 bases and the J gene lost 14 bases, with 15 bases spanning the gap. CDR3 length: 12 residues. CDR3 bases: TGTGCCAGCAGCCCTGACAGTGGCCTGCTGTTTTTT. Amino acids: CASSPDSGLLFF. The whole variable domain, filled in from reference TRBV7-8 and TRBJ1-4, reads GAGVSQSPRYKVAKRGQDVALRCDPISGHVSLFWYQQALGQGPEFLTYFQNEAQLDKSGLPSDRFFAERPEGSVSTLKIQRTQQEDSAVYLCASSPDSGLLFFGSGTQLSVL.

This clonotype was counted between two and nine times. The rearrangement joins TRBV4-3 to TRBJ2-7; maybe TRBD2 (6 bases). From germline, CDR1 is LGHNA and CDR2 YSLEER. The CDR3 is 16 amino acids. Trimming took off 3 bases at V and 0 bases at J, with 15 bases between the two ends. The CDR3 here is CASSQGLLSSSYEQYV. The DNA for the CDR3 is TGCGCCAGCAGCCAGGGACTTTTATCGAGCTCCTACGAGCAGTACGTC.

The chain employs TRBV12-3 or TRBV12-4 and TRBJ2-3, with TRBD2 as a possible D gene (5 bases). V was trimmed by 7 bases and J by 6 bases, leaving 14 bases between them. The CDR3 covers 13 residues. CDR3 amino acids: CASKLGRFDTQYF. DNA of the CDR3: TGTGCCAGCAAACTAGGGCGGTTTGATACGCAGTATTTT.